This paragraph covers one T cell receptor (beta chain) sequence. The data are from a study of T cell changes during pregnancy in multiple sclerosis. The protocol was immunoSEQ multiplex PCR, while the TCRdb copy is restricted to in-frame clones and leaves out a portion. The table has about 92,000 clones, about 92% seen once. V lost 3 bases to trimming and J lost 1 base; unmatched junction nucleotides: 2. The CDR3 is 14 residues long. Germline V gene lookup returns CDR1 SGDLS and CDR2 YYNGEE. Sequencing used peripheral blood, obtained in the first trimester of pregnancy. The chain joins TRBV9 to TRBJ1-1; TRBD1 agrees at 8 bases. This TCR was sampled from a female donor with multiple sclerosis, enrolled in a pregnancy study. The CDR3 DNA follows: TGTGCCAGCAGCGCCGGACAGGGGAACACTGAAGCTTTCTTT. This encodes CASSAGQGNTEAFF.